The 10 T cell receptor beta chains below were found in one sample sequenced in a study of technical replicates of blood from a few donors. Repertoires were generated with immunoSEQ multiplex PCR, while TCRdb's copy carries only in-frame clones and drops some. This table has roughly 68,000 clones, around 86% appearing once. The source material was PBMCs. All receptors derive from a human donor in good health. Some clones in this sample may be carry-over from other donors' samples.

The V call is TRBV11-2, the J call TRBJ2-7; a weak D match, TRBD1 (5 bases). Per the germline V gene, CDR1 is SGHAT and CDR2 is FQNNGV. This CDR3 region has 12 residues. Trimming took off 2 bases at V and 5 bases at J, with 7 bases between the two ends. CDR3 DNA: TGTGCCAGCAGCTTACAGGGTGACGAGCAGTACTTC. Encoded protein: CASSLQGDEQYF.

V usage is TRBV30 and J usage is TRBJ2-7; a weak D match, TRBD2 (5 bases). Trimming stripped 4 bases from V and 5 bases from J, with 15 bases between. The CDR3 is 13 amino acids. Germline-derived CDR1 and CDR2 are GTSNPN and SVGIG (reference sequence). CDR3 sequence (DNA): TGTGCCTGGACTGGACTGTTCGGGCACGAGCAGTACTTC. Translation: CAWTGLFGHEQYF.

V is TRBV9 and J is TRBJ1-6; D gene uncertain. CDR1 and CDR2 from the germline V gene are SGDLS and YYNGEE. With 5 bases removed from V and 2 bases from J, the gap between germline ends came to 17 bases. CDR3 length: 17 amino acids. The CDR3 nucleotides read TGTGCCAGCAGTCGTAGGGAGGGAAACCCCTATAATTCACCCCTCCACTTT. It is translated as CASSRREGNPYNSPLHF.

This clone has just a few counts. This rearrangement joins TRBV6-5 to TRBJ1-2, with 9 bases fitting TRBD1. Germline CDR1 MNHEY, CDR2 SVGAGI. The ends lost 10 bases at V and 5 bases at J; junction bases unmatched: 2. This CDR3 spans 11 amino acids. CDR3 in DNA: TGTGCCACCGGACAGGGGTATGGCTACACCTTC. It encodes CATGQGYGYTF.

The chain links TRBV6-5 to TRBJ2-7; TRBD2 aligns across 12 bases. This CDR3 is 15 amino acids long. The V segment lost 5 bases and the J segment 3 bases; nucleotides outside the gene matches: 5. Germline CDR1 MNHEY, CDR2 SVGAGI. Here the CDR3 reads CASSRLAGVGYEQYF. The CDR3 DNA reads TGTGCCAGCAGTCGACTAGCGGGAGTGGGCTACGAGCAGTACTTC.

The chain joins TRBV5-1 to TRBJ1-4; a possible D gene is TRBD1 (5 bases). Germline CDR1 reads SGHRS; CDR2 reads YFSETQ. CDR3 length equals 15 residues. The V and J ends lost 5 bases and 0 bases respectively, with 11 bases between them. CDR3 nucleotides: TGCGCCAGCAGTCCGACGACAGCAACTAATGAAAAACTGTTTTTT. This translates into CASSPTTATNEKLFF.

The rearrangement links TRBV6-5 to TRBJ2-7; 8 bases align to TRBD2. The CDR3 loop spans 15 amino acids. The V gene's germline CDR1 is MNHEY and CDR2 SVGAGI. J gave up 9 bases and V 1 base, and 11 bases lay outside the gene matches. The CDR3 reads CASSYFSGAGAGQYF. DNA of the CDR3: TGTGCCAGCAGTTACTTCTCCGGAGCGGGGGCCGGGCAGTACTTC.

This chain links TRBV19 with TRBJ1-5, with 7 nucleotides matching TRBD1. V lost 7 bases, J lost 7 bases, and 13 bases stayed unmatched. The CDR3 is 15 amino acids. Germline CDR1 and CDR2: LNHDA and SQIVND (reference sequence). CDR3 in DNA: TGTGCCAGTAACGGGAGACAGGGTGGAGGGCAGCCCCAGCATTTT. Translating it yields CASNGRQGGGQPQHF.

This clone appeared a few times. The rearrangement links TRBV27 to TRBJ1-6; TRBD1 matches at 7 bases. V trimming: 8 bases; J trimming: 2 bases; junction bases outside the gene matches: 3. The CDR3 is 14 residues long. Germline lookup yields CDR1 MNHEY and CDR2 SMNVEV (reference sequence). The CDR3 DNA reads TGTGCCAGCCGACAGGGCCCCTATAATTCACCCCTCCACTTT. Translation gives CASRQGPYNSPLHF.

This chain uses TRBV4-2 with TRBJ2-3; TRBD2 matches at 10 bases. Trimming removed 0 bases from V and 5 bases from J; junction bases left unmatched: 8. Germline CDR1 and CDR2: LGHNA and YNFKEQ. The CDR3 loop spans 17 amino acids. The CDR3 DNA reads TGTGCCAGCAGCCAAGATCCACTAGCGGGGCGGGTAGATACGCAGTATTTT. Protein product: CASSQDPLAGRVDTQYF.